These 9 T cell receptor beta chains originate from one sample sequenced in a study of blood T cell repertoires in COVID-19 (TCRdb year 2020). Library construction relied on the immunoSEQ multiplex PCR assay. This immuneACCESS table, as held by TCRdb, lists in-frame sequences with V and J called but not all clones. Of the missing ones, under half trace to an unresolved V gene in checked studies; the others have no known cause. Here the sample has about 64,000 clones; 80% to 90% occur a single time. The top ten clonotypes cover about 1.2% of the sample. The source material was peripheral blood. These receptors were collected from a man aged 35 to 55 with acute or convalescent COVID-19.

The V gene is TRBV7-6, the J gene TRBJ1-4, with 7 bases that match TRBD1. Germline V gives CDR1 SGHVS, CDR2 FNYEAQ. The CDR3 has 14 residues. The V segment lost 3 bases and the J segment 2 bases; nucleotides outside the gene matches: 0. The CDR3 nucleotides are TGTGCCAGCAGCTTGACAGGGACTAATGAAAAACTGTTTTTT. It encodes CASSLTGTNEKLFF.

The rearrangement links TRBV5-1 to TRBJ2-7, with 9 bases that match TRBD1. This CDR3 spans 15 amino acids. CDR1 is SGHRS, CDR2 YFSETQ, per germline. Unmatched junction bases numbered 8, after V lost 4 bases and J lost 3 bases. The CDR3 sequence: CASSIAGTGSYEQYF. The CDR3 DNA reads TGCGCCAGCAGCATAGCCGGGACAGGGAGCTACGAGCAGTACTTC.

The V and J genes are TRBV12-5 and TRBJ2-2, with 8 bases aligning to TRBD2. Germline CDR1 LGHNT, CDR2 FRNRAP. This CDR3 contains 15 residues. The V segment lost 3 bases and the J segment 4 bases; nucleotides outside the gene matches: 4. The CDR3 DNA reads as TGTGCTAGTGGTTTTTTAGCGGGGCGCACCGGGGAGCTGTTTTTT. Amino acid sequence: CASGFLAGRTGELFF.

The rearrangement joins TRBV30 to TRBJ1-2; no clear D. Germline V CDR1 and CDR2: GTSNPN, SVGIG (reference sequence). CDR3 length: 14 residues. Trimming took off 4 bases at V and 8 bases at J, with 20 bases between the two ends. The CDR3 region has the DNA TGTGCCTGGATTCCCGGGAGGTCGTCTTGGGGCTACACCTTC. Translated, it gives CAWIPGRSSWGYTF.

The chain links TRBV18 to TRBJ1-1; 10 nucleotides line up with TRBD1. CDR1 KGHSH and CDR2 LQKENI come from the germline V gene. After removal of 4 bases from V and 0 bases from J, the junction contained 5 bases not matched to a gene. CDR3 length: 16 amino acids. As DNA, the CDR3 is TGTGCCAGCTCACTCGCCGGGACAGGGGTGAACACTGAAGCTTTCTTT. This gives the protein CASSLAGTGVNTEAFF.

The V call is TRBV18, the J call TRBJ2-2; D is uncertain. The CDR3 sequence is 12 residues long. Trimming cost V 4 bases and J 3 bases, with 3 bases left between them. Looked up from germline, CDR1 is KGHSH and CDR2 is LQKENI. This chain's CDR3 is CASSLYTGELFF. The CDR3 coding sequence is TGTGCCAGCTCACTCTACACCGGGGAGCTGTTTTTT.

The J gene is TRBJ2-7, the V gene TRBV6-1; TRBD1 might be the D (5 bases). The germline V gene encodes CDR1 MNHNS and CDR2 SASEGT. CDR3 length: 17 amino acids. V was shortened by 2 bases and J by 3 bases, with 20 bases between the two germline ends. The CDR3 loop is CASSERSGNLIFYEQYF. The CDR3 DNA reads as TGTGCCAGCAGTGAACGGTCAGGGAATCTTATTTTCTACGAGCAGTACTTC.

This clone showed up just once. The chain couples TRBV5-1 to TRBJ2-2; D is perhaps TRBD2 (6 bases). CDR1 SGHRS and CDR2 YFSETQ come from the germline V gene. The V and J ends lost 5 bases and 2 bases respectively, with 13 bases between them. The CDR3 runs to 15 residues. CDR3 sequence reads: CASRIGTPNTGELFF. The CDR3 region has the DNA TGCGCCAGCAGAATCGGGACTCCTAACACCGGGGAGCTGTTTTTT.

This chain connects TRBV10-3 to TRBJ1-2; 7 positions match TRBD1. The CDR3 runs to 15 residues. The J segment lost 3 bases and the V segment lost 7 bases, leaving 11 bases of the junction unmatched. Germline CDR1 ENHRY, CDR2 SYGVKD. The CDR3 coding sequence is TGTGCCATCACCGTTTCGGACAGGAGAGACTATGGCTACACCTTC. As protein: CAITVSDRRDYGYTF.